One and the same sample provided the 18 T cell receptor beta chains below, sequenced in a study of beta chain features in type 1 diabetes. What was sequenced were expressed TCRB transcripts, since all of the isolated RNA had been reverse transcribed. Using immunoSEQ multiplex PCR, the repertoire was profiled, and TCRdb retains in-frame clones only, with some absent. The sample lists around 180,000 clones, around 13% seen once, with less than 0.7% in the top ten. Specimen: central memory CD4+ T cells from blood. The receptors shown here come from a woman between 18 and 29 years old in good health.

There are a few counts of this clone. CDR3 in DNA: TGTGCCAGCAGCTTGGGGGGACAGCACTATGGCTACACCTTC. Protein: CASSLGGQHYGYTF. This chain links TRBV5-6 with TRBJ1-2, with TRBD1 matching over 7 bases. CDR3 length: 14 residues. V dropped 0 bases and J dropped 3; count of bases not matched to a gene: 2. The germline V gene encodes CDR1 SGHDT and CDR2 YYEEEE.

V is TRBV28 and J is TRBJ2-5, with D perhaps matching TRBD1 (6 bases). Germline V gene data show CDR1 as MDHEN and CDR2 as SYDVKM. V gave up 3 bases and J gave up 7 bases, with 9 bases separating them. This CDR3 is built from 12 residues. CDR3 coding DNA: TGTGCCAGCAGTTTTGAAGGGGGGACCCAGTACTTC. Its translation: CASSFEGGTQYF. The entire variable domain, with the rest obtained from reference TRBV28 and TRBJ2-5, is as follows: DVKVTQSSRYLVKRTGEKVFLECVQDMDHENMFWYRQDPGLGLRLIYFSYDVKMKEKGDIPEGYSVSREKKERFSLILESASTNQTSMYLCASSFEGGTQYFGPGTRLLVL.

CDR3 DNA sequence: TGTGCCAGCAGCCTTCGACAGCCCCACTACAATGAGCAGTTCTTC. Amino acids: CASSLRQPHYNEQFF. The chain is built from TRBV11-3 and TRBJ2-1; tentatively, D is TRBD1 (5 bases). Per germline, CDR1 SGHNT and CDR2 YENEEA. Trimming took 5 bases from V and 3 from J, leaving 14 bases between them. The CDR3 totals 15 residues.

This clone was detected a few times. The V and J genes are TRBV7-2 and TRBJ2-5, with D possibly being TRBD1 (8 bases). The CDR3 spans 14 residues. Germline assignment: CDR1 SGHTA and CDR2 FQGNSA. Trimming took 6 bases from V and 5 from J, leaving 16 bases between them. CDR3 bases: TGTGCCAGCAGATCGGACAGGGAGGGGGAGACCCAGTACTTC. Its translation: CASRSDREGETQYF.

This clone was observed a handful of times. The J gene is TRBJ2-1, the V gene TRBV30, with 7 positions matching TRBD2. J was trimmed by 8 bases and V by 1 base; bases with no gene match: 14. Germline assignment: CDR1 GTSNPN and CDR2 SVGIG (reference sequence). The CDR3 runs to 16 residues. The CDR3 loop reads CAWSGRNVLRGDEQFF. For the CDR3, the DNA is TGTGCCTGGAGTGGGCGGAACGTCCTACGGGGGGATGAGCAGTTCTTC.

This clone was picked up a small number of times. The chain recombines TRBV29-1 with TRBJ1-5, with 7 bases identical to TRBD1. The V gene's germline CDR1 is SQVTM and CDR2 ANQGSEA. The CDR3 has 13 residues. V gave up 4 bases and J gave up 0 bases; unmatched junction bases: 0. CDR3 DNA: TGCAGCGTTGCAGGGGGTAGCAATCAGCCCCAGCATTTT. This gives the protein CSVAGGSNQPQHF. The entire variable domain, with the rest obtained from reference TRBV29-1 and TRBJ1-5, is as follows: SAVISQKPSRDICQRGTSLTIQCQVDSQVTMMFWYRQQPGQSLTLIATANQGSEATYESGFVIDKFPISRPNLTFSTLTVSNMSPEDSSIYLCSVAGGSNQPQHFGDGTRLSIL.

The chain combines TRBV5-6 with TRBJ1-1, with a possible D match to TRBD1 (6 bases). Germline V CDR1 and CDR2: SGHDT, YYEEEE. The CDR3 has 13 residues. V lost 5 bases and J lost 3, with 11 bases in between. The CDR3 DNA is TGTGCCAGCAGACAGGGTTTTGACACTGAAGCTTTCTTT. This translates into CASRQGFDTEAFF.

V is TRBV5-6 and J is TRBJ2-2; D remains ambiguous. The CDR3 loop spans 13 amino acids. The germline V gene has CDR1 SGHDT and CDR2 YYEEEE. Trimming removed 1 base at V and 5 bases at J, with 6 bases between. CDR3 nucleotide sequence: TGTGCCAGCAGCTTGCCCGGGACCGGGGAGCTGTTTTTT. This translates into CASSLPGTGELFF. Full variable domain (outside the CDR3, taken from reference TRBV5-6 and TRBJ2-2): DAGVTQSPTHLIKTRGQQVTLRCSPKSGHDTVSWYQQALGQGPQFIFQYYEEEERQRGNFPDRFSGHQFPNYSSELNVNALLLGDSALYLCASSLPGTGELFFGEGSRLTVL.

V usage is TRBV13 and J usage is TRBJ2-7; D remains ambiguous. CDR1 and CDR2 from the germline V gene are PRHDT and FYEKMQ (reference sequence). V was clipped by 3 bases and J by 6 bases, with 15 bases between them. The CDR3 consists of 14 residues. CDR3 sequence reads: CASSFLVGGIEQYF. CDR3 nucleotide sequence: TGTGCCAGCAGCTTTCTGGTCGGCGGAATCGAGCAGTACTTC.

This clone appeared a few times. This sequence joins TRBV7-9 and TRBJ2-1; a possible D gene is TRBD2 (5 bases). Per the germline V gene, CDR1 is SEHNR and CDR2 is FQNEAQ (reference sequence). V shed 5 bases and J shed 8 bases, with 13 bases lying between them. This CDR3 comprises 13 residues. The CDR3 spells CASSLRLNDEQFF. The CDR3 DNA reads TGTGCCAGCAGCCTCCGACTAAACGATGAGCAGTTCTTC.

This clone showed up just a few times. The gene calls are TRBV14 and TRBJ2-7, with D hard to call. Germline CDR1 reads SGHDN; CDR2 reads FVKESK. CDR3 length: 14 amino acids. Deletions cut 0 bases from V and 13 bases from J, with 19 bases between. This CDR3 is CASSQDLAAQSAYF. The CDR3 DNA reads as TGTGCCAGCAGCCAAGACTTGGCCGCGCAGAGCGCCTACTTC.

This clone was counted between two and nine times. The rearrangement uses TRBV5-4 and TRBJ2-1; D uncertain. The CDR3 length is 15 residues. CDR1 and CDR2 (germline): SGHNT, YYREEE (reference sequence). The V end lost 0 bases, the J end lost 2 bases, and 9 bases lay between the germline ends. CDR3 sequence (DNA): TGTGCCAGCAGCTTGGGGCCGCGGACCTACAATGAGCAGTTCTTC. Translation: CASSLGPRTYNEQFF. The full variable domain, rest sourced from reference TRBV5-4 and TRBJ2-1, is ETGVTQSPTHLIKTRGQQVTLRCSSQSGHNTVSWYQQALGQGPQFIFQYYREEENGRGNFPPRFSGLQFPNYSSELNVNALELDDSALYLCASSLGPRTYNEQFFGPGTRLTVL.

The J gene is TRBJ2-7, the V gene TRBV7-2, with TRBD2 identical over 7 bases. This CDR3 contains 13 residues. From germline, CDR1 is SGHTA and CDR2 FQGNSA. Germline trimming cut 2 bases from V and 2 bases from J; bases unmatched to any gene: 0. The CDR3 DNA is TGTGCCAGCAGCTTAACTAGCGCCTACGAGCAGTACTTC. Translated, it gives CASSLTSAYEQYF.

The chain links TRBV30 to TRBJ2-1; TRBD1 aligns across 11 bases. The V gene end was trimmed by 5 bases and the J gene end by 5 bases; junction bases not matched to a gene: 5. This CDR3 comprises 14 residues. Germline CDR1 reads GTSNPN; CDR2 reads SVGIG (reference sequence). For the CDR3, the DNA is TGTGCCTGGGATCCGGGACAGGGGGACAATGAGCAGTTCTTC. Residues: CAWDPGQGDNEQFF.

This clone showed up just a few times. The chain recombines TRBV9 with TRBJ1-2, with a tentative D call TRBD1 (6 bases). The CDR3 length is 14 residues. The V gene lost 0 bases and the J gene lost 4 bases, with 10 bases spanning the gap. Germline values: CDR1 SGDLS, CDR2 YYNGEE. The CDR3 coding sequence is TGTGCCAGCAGCGTAGTGGGGGCAGCCTATGGCTACACCTTC. It codes for CASSVVGAAYGYTF.

CDR3 protein: CSVEEWTSEETQYF. The CDR3 DNA is TGCAGCGTTGAAGAATGGACTAGCGAAGAGACCCAGTACTTC. The V gene is TRBV29-1, the J gene TRBJ2-5; TRBD2 matches at 9 bases. The germline CDR1 and CDR2 sequences are SQVTM and ANQGSEA. Trimming cost V 0 bases and J 3 bases; bases outside gene matches: 2. The CDR3 is made up of 14 amino acids.

This clone was counted a few times. V and J are TRBV10-2 and TRBJ2-7, with 8 bases that match TRBD1. Germline CDR1 is WSHSY and CDR2 is SAAADI. The CDR3 runs to 14 residues. The trim removed 4 bases at V and 6 bases at J, leaving 8 bases unmatched. CDR3 region: CASSGDRLVAEQYF. In DNA form, the CDR3 reads TGCGCCAGCAGTGGGGACAGGCTGGTAGCCGAGCAGTACTTC.

The sample holds a few counts of this clone. The chain is built from TRBV5-4 and TRBJ2-1; 8 bases match TRBD1. J lost 4 bases, V lost 4 bases, and 16 bases had no gene match. The CDR3 is made up of 18 amino acids. Germline V gene data show CDR1 as SGHNT and CDR2 as YYREEE (reference sequence). The CDR3: CASSPRTGNEKMYNEQFF. CDR3 sequence (DNA): TGTGCCAGCAGCCCTAGGACAGGGAACGAAAAAATGTACAATGAGCAGTTCTTC. Combining the CDR3 with reference TRBV5-4 and TRBJ2-1 gives the whole variable domain ETGVTQSPTHLIKTRGQQVTLRCSSQSGHNTVSWYQQALGQGPQFIFQYYREEENGRGNFPPRFSGLQFPNYSSELNVNALELDDSALYLCASSPRTGNEKMYNEQFFGPGTRLTVL.